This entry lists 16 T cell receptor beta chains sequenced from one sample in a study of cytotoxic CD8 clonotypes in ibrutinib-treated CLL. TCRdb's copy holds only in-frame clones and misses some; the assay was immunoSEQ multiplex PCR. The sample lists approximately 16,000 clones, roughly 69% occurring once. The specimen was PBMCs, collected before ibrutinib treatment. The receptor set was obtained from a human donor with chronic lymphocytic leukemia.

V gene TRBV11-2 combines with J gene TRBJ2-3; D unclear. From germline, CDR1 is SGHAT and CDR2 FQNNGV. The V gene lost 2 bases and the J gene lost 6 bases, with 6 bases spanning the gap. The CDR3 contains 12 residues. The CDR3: CASSLQQDTQYF. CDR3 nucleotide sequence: TGTGCCAGCAGCTTACAACAGGATACGCAGTATTTT.

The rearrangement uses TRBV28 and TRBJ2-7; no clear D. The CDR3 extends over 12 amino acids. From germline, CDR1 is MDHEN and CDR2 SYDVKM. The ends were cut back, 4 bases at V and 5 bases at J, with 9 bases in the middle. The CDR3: CASSSPWDEQYV. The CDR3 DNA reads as TGTGCCAGCAGTTCGCCCTGGGACGAGCAGTACGTC.

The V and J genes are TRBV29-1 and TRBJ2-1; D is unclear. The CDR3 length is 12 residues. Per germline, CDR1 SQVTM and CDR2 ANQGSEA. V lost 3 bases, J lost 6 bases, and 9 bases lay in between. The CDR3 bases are TGCAGCGTTGAGGTGGGATCCAATGAGCAGTTCTTC. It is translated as CSVEVGSNEQFF.

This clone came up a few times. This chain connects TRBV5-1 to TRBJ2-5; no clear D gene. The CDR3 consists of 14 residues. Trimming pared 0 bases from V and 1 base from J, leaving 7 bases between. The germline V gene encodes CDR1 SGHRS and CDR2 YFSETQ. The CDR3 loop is CASSLGSPQETQYF. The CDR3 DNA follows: TGCGCCAGCAGCTTGGGCAGCCCCCAAGAGACCCAGTACTTC.

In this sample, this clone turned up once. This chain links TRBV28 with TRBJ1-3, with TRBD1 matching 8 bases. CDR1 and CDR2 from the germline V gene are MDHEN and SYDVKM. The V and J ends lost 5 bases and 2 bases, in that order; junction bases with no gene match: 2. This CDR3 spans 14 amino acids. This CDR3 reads CASSQGAAGNTIYF. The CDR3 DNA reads TGTGCCAGCAGTCAGGGGGCGGCTGGAAACACCATATATTTT.

The CDR3 protein is CTSSSPETQYF. The CDR3 nucleotides read TGCACCAGCAGCTCCCCGGAGACCCAGTACTTC. V and J are TRBV1 and TRBJ2-5; TRBD2 reflects the table's D call only, with no check against the DNA. TRBV1 is a pseudogene segment. The CDR3 sequence is 11 residues long.

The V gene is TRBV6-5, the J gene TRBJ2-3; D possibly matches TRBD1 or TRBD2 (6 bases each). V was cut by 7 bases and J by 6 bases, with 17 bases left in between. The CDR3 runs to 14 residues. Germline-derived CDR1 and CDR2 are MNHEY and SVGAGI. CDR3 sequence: CASKEGGPWDTQYF. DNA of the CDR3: TGTGCCAGCAAGGAGGGGGGCCCGTGGGATACGCAGTATTTT.

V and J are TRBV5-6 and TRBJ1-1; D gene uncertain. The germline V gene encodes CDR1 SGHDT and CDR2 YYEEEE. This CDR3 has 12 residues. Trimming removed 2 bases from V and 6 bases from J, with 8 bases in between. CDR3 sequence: CASSFAPAEAFF. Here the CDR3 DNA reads TGTGCCAGCAGCTTTGCCCCCGCTGAAGCTTTCTTT.

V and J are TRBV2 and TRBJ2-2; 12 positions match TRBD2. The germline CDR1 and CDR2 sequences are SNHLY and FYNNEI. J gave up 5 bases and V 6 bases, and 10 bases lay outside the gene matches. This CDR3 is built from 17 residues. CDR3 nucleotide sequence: TGTGCCAGCAGGCTAACTAGCGGGGGGTCTATAACCGGGGAGCTGTTTTTT. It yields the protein CASRLTSGGSITGELFF. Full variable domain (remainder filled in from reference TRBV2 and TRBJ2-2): EPEVTQTPSHQVTQMGQEVILRCVPISNHLYFYWYRQILGQKVEFLVSFYNNEISEKSEIFDDQFSVERPDGSNFTLKIRSTKLEDSAMYFCASRLTSGGSITGELFFGEGSRLTVL.

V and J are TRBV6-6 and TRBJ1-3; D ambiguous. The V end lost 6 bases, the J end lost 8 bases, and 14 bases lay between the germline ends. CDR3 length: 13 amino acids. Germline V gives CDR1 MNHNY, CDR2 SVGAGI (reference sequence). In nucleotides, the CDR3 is TGTGCCAGCAGCCAGGACGCGGCGGACACCATATATTTT. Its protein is CASSQDAADTIYF.

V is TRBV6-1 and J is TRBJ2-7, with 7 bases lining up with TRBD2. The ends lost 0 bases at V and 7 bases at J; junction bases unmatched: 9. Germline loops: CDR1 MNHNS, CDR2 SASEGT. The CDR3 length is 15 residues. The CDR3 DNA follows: TGTGCCAGCAGTGAAGCGGGAGCGGGGTTTGAGGAGCAGTACGTC. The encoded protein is CASSEAGAGFEEQYV.

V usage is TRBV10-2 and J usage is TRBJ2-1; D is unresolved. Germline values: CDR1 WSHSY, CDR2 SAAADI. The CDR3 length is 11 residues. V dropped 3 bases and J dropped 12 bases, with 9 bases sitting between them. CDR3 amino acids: CASSEITGQFF. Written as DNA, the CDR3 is TGCGCCAGCAGTGAAATTACCGGGCAGTTCTTC.

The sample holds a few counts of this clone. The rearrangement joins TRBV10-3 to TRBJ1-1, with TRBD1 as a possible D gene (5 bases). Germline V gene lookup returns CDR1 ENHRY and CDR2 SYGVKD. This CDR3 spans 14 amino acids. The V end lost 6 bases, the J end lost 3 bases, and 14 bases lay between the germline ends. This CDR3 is CAIRGRMGDTEAFF. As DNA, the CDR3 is TGTGCCATCAGGGGACGCATGGGGGACACTGAAGCTTTCTTT.

The CDR3 region has the DNA TGTGCCAGCAGCAGTGGGGCGGGCGAGCAGTACTTC. Translated, it gives CASSSGAGEQYF. This chain uses TRBV6-1 with TRBJ2-7, with D possibly called TRBD1 or TRBD2 (5 bases each). V was cut by 6 bases and J by 6 bases, with 12 bases left in between. The CDR3 extends over 12 amino acids. The germline CDR1 and CDR2 sequences are MNHNS and SASEGT.

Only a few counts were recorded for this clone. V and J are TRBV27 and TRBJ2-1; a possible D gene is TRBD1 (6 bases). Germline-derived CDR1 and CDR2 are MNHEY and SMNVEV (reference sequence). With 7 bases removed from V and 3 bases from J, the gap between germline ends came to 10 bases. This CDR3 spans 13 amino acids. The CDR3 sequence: CASKQGGYNEQFF. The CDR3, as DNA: TGTGCCAGCAAACAAGGGGGCTACAATGAGCAGTTCTTC.

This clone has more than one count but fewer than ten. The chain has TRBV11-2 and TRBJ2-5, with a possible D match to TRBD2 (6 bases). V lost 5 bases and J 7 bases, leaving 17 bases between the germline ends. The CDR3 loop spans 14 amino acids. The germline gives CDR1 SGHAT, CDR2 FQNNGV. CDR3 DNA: TGTGCCAGCAGCCAAATAGTGGGGGGAGGGACCCAGTACTTC. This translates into CASSQIVGGGTQYF.